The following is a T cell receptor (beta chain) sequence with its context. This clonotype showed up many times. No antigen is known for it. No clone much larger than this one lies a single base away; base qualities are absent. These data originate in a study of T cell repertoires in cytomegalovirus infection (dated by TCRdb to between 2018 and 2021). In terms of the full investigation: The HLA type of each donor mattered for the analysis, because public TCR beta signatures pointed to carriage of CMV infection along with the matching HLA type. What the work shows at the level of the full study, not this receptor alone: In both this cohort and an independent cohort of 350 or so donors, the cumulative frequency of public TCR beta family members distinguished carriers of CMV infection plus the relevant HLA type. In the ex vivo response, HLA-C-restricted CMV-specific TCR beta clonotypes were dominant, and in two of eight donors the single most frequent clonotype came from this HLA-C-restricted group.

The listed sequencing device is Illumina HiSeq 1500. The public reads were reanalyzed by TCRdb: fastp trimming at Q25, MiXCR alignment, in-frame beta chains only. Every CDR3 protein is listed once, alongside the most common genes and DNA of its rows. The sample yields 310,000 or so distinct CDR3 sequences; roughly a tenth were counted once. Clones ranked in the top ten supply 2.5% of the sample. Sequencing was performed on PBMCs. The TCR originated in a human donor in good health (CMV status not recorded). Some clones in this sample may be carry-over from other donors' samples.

The sequenced DNA: TGTGCCAGCAGCTTAATGGGAGGACAGGAGACCCCCAAGACCCAGTACTTC. Its translation reads: CASSLMGGQETPKTQYF. This receptor chain uses TRBV7-9 and TRBJ2-5; possibly the D gene is TRBD1, per 7 matching bases. CDR1 and CDR2, looked up from the germline V gene (reference sequence), are SEHNR and FQNEAQ. From the cysteine through the phenylalanine, the CDR3 covers 17 amino acids. This entry keeps only the CDR3 DNA: 51 bases, framed from base 1. Cut back by 2 bases and 6 bases, the V and J ends lie 22 bases apart.